The 3 T cell receptor beta chains reported below all come from one sample, sequenced in a study of PD-1 blockade in classical Hodgkin lymphoma. All patients relapsed after autologous stem cell transplantation, and brentuximab vedotin exposure varied. The repertoire was sequenced with immunoSEQ multiplex PCR; TCRdb's copy has only in-frame clones and lacks some. The table shows approximately 100,000 clones, with around nine tenths occurring only once. Specimen: peripheral blood mononuclear cells (PBMCs), collected before the second cycle of nivolumab. The source of these receptors is a human donor with classical Hodgkin lymphoma.

The genes are TRBV13 and TRBJ2-1, with 10 bases that match TRBD2. J was trimmed by 0 bases and V by 0 bases; bases with no gene match: 11. This CDR3 is built from 20 residues. CDR1 is PRHDT, CDR2 FYEKMQ, per germline (reference sequence). CDR3 sequence (DNA): TGTGCCAGCAGCTTAGGGTACGGTAGCGGGGGGCCCGGCTCCTACAATGAGCAGTTCTTC. It encodes CASSLGYGSGGPGSYNEQFF.

V usage is TRBV5-5 and J usage is TRBJ2-7, with TRBD1 identical over 8 bases. Trimming took 8 bases from V and 4 from J; bases not matched to a gene: 8. The CDR3 spans 13 residues. The V gene's germline CDR1 is SGHKS and CDR2 YYEKEE (reference sequence). CDR3 loop: CASGTGPLYEQYF. CDR3 sequence (DNA): TGTGCCAGTGGGACAGGACCGCTTTACGAGCAGTACTTC.

The chain carries TRBV5-6 and TRBJ2-2; D remains unclear. V dropped 4 bases and J dropped 1 base, with 14 bases sitting between them. CDR3 length equals 16 residues. Germline CDR1 reads SGHDT; CDR2 reads YYEEEE. CDR3 DNA sequence: TGTGCCAGCAGCCCAATGGGTCTGTGGAACACCGGGGAGCTGTTTTTT. Translated, it gives CASSPMGLWNTGELFF.